A single sample gave rise to the 18 T cell receptor beta chains below, sequenced in a study of blood T cell repertoires in COVID-19. The repertoire was sequenced with immunoSEQ multiplex PCR; TCRdb's copy has only in-frame clones and lacks some. The table has 59,000 or so clones, around 79% seen once. The source material was peripheral blood. The receptors originated from a man aged 60 to 69 with acute or convalescent COVID-19.

The chain combines TRBV28 with TRBJ1-5; TRBD1 agrees at 9 bases. The CDR3 spans 17 residues. Looked up from germline, CDR1 is MDHEN and CDR2 is SYDVKM. The V and J ends lost 4 bases and 4 bases, in that order; junction bases with no gene match: 11. CDR3 nucleotides: TGTGCCAGCAGTTCCGGGACAGGGTGGACTTTTAATCAGCCCCAGCATTTT. It translates to CASSSGTGWTFNQPQHF.

This clone was counted between two and nine times. The rearrangement uses TRBV30 and TRBJ1-2; D remains unclear. Germline V gene data show CDR1 as GTSNPN and CDR2 as SVGIG (reference sequence). The CDR3 has 14 residues. V lost 0 bases and J lost 0, with 8 bases in between. Written as DNA, the CDR3 is TGTGCCTGGAGTGTCTCCGCAGCTAACTATGGCTACACCTTC. Encoded protein: CAWSVSAANYGYTF.

The genes are TRBV28 and TRBJ1-1, with unresolved D. Germline V lookup: CDR1 MDHEN, CDR2 SYDVKM. The CDR3 covers 12 residues. With 4 bases removed from V and 12 bases from J, the gap between germline ends came to 15 bases. CDR3 region: CASSSGPGWPFF. The CDR3 bases are TGTGCCAGCAGTTCCGGCCCGGGGTGGCCTTTCTTT.

The chain recombines TRBV6-5 with TRBJ2-1; D is possibly TRBD2 (5 bases). The V end was cut by 0 bases, the J end by 7 bases, with 16 bases between. Germline lookup yields CDR1 MNHEY and CDR2 SVGAGI. The CDR3 is made up of 16 amino acids. The CDR3 DNA follows: TGTGCCAGCAGTTACTCGATCCCCGCGGGCGGTAATGAGCAGTTCTTC. Translated: CASSYSIPAGGNEQFF.

This chain connects TRBV3-1 (or the pseudogene TRBV3-2) to TRBJ1-5; D is perhaps TRBD1 (6 bases). Looked up from germline, CDR1 is LGHDT and CDR2 is YNNKEL (reference sequence). The CDR3 covers 19 residues. Trimming removed 4 bases from V and 4 bases from J, with 26 bases in between. The CDR3 bases are TGTGCCAGCAGCCTTGGGTGGACAGTTCGGTCCGGGGCAAATCAGCCCCAGCATTTT. Translation: CASSLGWTVRSGANQPQHF.

This chain joins TRBV7-3 and TRBJ2-2; D might be TRBD1 (6 bases). The CDR3 loop spans 15 amino acids. Germline CDR1 SGHTA, CDR2 FQGTGA. V was trimmed by 5 bases and J by 8 bases, leaving 18 bases between them. The CDR3 protein is CASSPLQGASGELFF. CDR3 bases: TGTGCCAGCAGCCCCCTACAGGGTGCGTCGGGGGAGCTGTTTTTT.

This clone occurred once. V and J are TRBV3-1 (or the pseudogene TRBV3-2) and TRBJ1-1; a possible D gene is TRBD1 (6 bases). The CDR3 totals 21 residues. The V end was cut by 7 bases, the J end by 3 bases, with 36 bases between. Germline V gene data show CDR1 as LGHDT and CDR2 as YNNKEL (reference sequence). This chain's CDR3 is CASTLLLGQGLPVSGDTEAFF. The DNA for the CDR3 is TGTGCCAGCACCTTACTGTTGGGACAAGGACTCCCCGTCTCAGGGGACACTGAAGCTTTCTTT.

The chain uses TRBV27 and TRBJ2-7; the D gene is possibly TRBD1 (6 bases). This CDR3 comprises 14 residues. Germline V CDR1 and CDR2: MNHEY, SMNVEV (reference sequence). V shed 0 bases and J shed 7 bases, with 13 bases lying between them. CDR3 in amino acids: CASSLSPGVYEQYF. The CDR3 region has the DNA TGTGCCAGCAGTTTATCTCCAGGGGTGTATGAGCAGTACTTC.

The V call is TRBV12-3 or TRBV12-4, the J call TRBJ1-1; D possibly corresponds to TRBD1 (6 bases). The CDR3 covers 13 residues. V lost 5 bases, J lost 4 bases, and 11 bases lay in between. CDR3 sequence: CASSPRGVTEAFF. In nucleotides, the CDR3 is TGTGCCAGCAGTCCCAGGGGAGTCACTGAAGCTTTCTTT.

This clone was detected only a few times. The chain carries TRBV28 and TRBJ1-5; D ambiguous. Germline-derived CDR1 and CDR2 are MDHEN and SYDVKM. The CDR3 runs to 14 residues. The V end was cut by 2 bases, the J end by 3 bases, with 8 bases between. Written as DNA, the CDR3 is TGTGCCAGCAGTTTACCAGAAGTCAATCAGCCCCAGCATTTT. Its protein is CASSLPEVNQPQHF.

The rearrangement links TRBV5-5 to TRBJ2-7; 7 bases match TRBD1. V lost 4 bases to trimming and J lost 0 bases; unmatched junction nucleotides: 7. The CDR3 spans 15 residues. Germline V lookup: CDR1 SGHKS, CDR2 YYEKEE (reference sequence). CDR3 loop: CASSRLTGSSYEQYF. The DNA of the CDR3 is TGTGCCAGCAGCAGACTGACAGGGAGCTCCTACGAGCAGTACTTC.

The rearrangement joins TRBV9 to TRBJ2-2; 7 bases map to TRBD1. V was clipped by 3 bases and J by 1 base; unmatched bases: 0. The CDR3 has 14 residues. Per germline, CDR1 SGDLS and CDR2 YYNGEE. As DNA, the CDR3 is TGTGCCAGCAGCGGACAGGGGAACACCGGGGAGCTGTTTTTT. This codes for CASSGQGNTGELFF.

The CDR3 sequence is CASSEAQTGRGEAFF. DNA of the CDR3: TGTGCCAGCAGTGAAGCCCAGACAGGGCGTGGAGAAGCTTTCTTT. This chain uses TRBV2 with TRBJ1-1; 7 bases align to TRBD1. The junction had 9 bases not matched to a gene; V was cut back by 0 bases and J by 8 bases. The CDR3 totals 15 residues. Germline lookup yields CDR1 SNHLY and CDR2 FYNNEI. The whole variable domain, filled in from reference TRBV2 and TRBJ1-1, reads EPEVTQTPSHQVTQMGQEVILRCVPISNHLYFYWYRQILGQKVEFLVSFYNNEISEKSEIFDDQFSVERPDGSNFTLKIRSTKLEDSAMYFCASSEAQTGRGEAFFGQGTRLTVV.

The rearrangement links TRBV4-2 to TRBJ2-2; TRBD2 matches at 9 bases. The germline CDR1 and CDR2 sequences are LGHNA and YNFKEQ. The CDR3 consists of 17 residues. Trimming at V came to 4 bases and at J to 4 bases, leaving 10 bases not matched to a gene. The CDR3 loop reads CASSRSLGREGTGELFF. The CDR3 bases are TGTGCCAGCAGCCGAAGTCTCGGGCGGGAGGGCACCGGGGAGCTGTTTTTT.

CDR3 nucleotide sequence: TGTGCCAGTAGTGAGACCTTGGGGACAGTATATGGCTACACCTTC. Amino acid sequence: CASSETLGTVYGYTF. The gene calls are TRBV19 and TRBJ1-2, with 7 bases matching TRBD1. The CDR3 extends over 15 amino acids. CDR1 is LNHDA, CDR2 SQIVND, per germline (reference sequence). V was clipped by 5 bases and J by 5 bases; unmatched bases: 11.

The chain recombines TRBV2 with TRBJ2-2, with D possibly being TRBD2 (5 bases). This CDR3 is built from 13 residues. V lost 8 bases and J 5 bases, leaving 12 bases between the germline ends. The germline V gene has CDR1 SNHLY and CDR2 FYNNEI. The CDR3 sequence is CASHPTGTGELFF. The CDR3, as DNA: TGTGCCAGCCACCCCACGGGGACCGGGGAGCTGTTTTTT. Looking up the rest from reference TRBV2 and TRBJ2-2 gives the full variable domain: EPEVTQTPSHQVTQMGQEVILRCVPISNHLYFYWYRQILGQKVEFLVSFYNNEISEKSEIFDDQFSVERPDGSNFTLKIRSTKLEDSAMYFCASHPTGTGELFFGEGSRLTVL.

J is TRBJ2-3 and V is TRBV5-8; TRBD2 matches at 9 bases. The germline V gene has CDR1 SGHTS and CDR2 YDEGEE. The CDR3 is 16 amino acids. The V and J ends lost 0 bases and 1 base, in that order; junction bases with no gene match: 3. The DNA for the CDR3 is TGTGCCAGCAGCTTGGGTATAGCGGGAGGCACAGATACGCAGTATTTT. Amino acids: CASSLGIAGGTDTQYF. Full variable domain (rest looked up from reference TRBV5-8 and TRBJ2-3): EAGVTQSPTHLIKTRGQQATLRCSPISGHTSVYWYQQALGLGLQFLLWYDEGEERNRGNFPPRFSGRQFPNYSSELNVNALELEDSALYLCASSLGIAGGTDTQYFGPGTRLTVL.

This clone was counted only a few times. The V gene is TRBV9, the J gene TRBJ2-3; 9 positions match TRBD1. Trimming cost V 7 bases and J 2 bases; bases outside gene matches: 2. From germline, CDR1 is SGDLS and CDR2 YYNGEE. The CDR3 has 13 residues. The chain's CDR3 is CASGQGNTDTQYF. The CDR3 bases are TGTGCCAGCGGACAGGGGAACACAGATACGCAGTATTTT.